This record covers a single T cell receptor beta chain. Its antigen is not identified. Per germline, CDR1 SGDLS and CDR2 YYNGEE. The CDR3 contains 15 residues. Trimming cost V 3 bases and J 6 bases, with 13 bases left between them. The data originate from a study of T cell responses to AZD1222 COVID-19 vaccine. Some clones are missing from TCRdb's copy, which holds only in-frame ones; the method was immunoSEQ multiplex PCR. The sample consists of 90,000 to 150,000 clones, around 89% of them appearing once. General study results and limits: Donors in the cohort were predominantly white British and more often female, and clonal diversity was possibly underestimated. Sampling that yielded the repertoires occurred only after the peak T cell response. Just five or six AZD1222 recipients were seropositive at baseline.

The rearrangement uses TRBV9 and TRBJ1-6; D is unresolved. This specimen was peripheral blood, taken on day 0 of AZD1222 vaccination. The receptor was derived from an adult in good health. The CDR3 is CASSDSGSANSPLHF. The CDR3 bases are TGTGCCAGCAGCGATTCCGGGTCCGCTAATTCACCCCTCCACTTT.